This T cell receptor (beta chain) was found in a study of T cells in Graves' hyperthyroidism and ophthalmopathy. Amplified TCR beta CDR3 regions came from RNA transcripts. The HTBI primer set was used in a first-round RT-PCR of the TCR CDR3. TCRdb called the multiplex PCR reads again in MiXCR, with one record for every CDR3 protein. The sample includes about 640,000 distinct CDR3 sequences, around 20% seen only once; the top ten take 30% to 40%. Study results and limitations: Most thyroid clonotypes expanded above 0.001 were also detected in blood.

This clonotype was counted only a few times. Antigen: not known. Ophthalmopathy cases scored 3 or more on the Clinical Activity Score and 4 or more on NOSPECS grade, with duration below 3 months. Clinicians diagnosed patients from clinical symptoms, serum thyroxine and TRAb, thyroid ultrasound and orbital computed tomography. The CDR3 is 16 amino acids. Germline V gene lookup returns CDR1 LGHNT and CDR2 FRNRAP. The V gene end was trimmed by 3 bases and the J gene end by 0 bases; junction bases not matched to a gene: 7. The chain combines TRBV12-5 with TRBJ1-1, with 7 positions matching TRBD1. Sequencing used blood. The TCR was taken from a man younger than 40 with Graves' ophthalmopathy. The CDR3 loop reads CASGFTGQTMNTEAFF. CDR3 nucleotides: TGTGCTAGTGGTTTTACGGGACAGACCATGAACACTGAAGCTTTCTTT.